The next 26 T cell receptor beta chains were all read from a single sample in a study of cytomegalovirus exposure and HLA in healthy donors. The protocol was immunoSEQ multiplex PCR, while the TCRdb copy is restricted to in-frame clones and leaves out a portion. The sample comprises around 180,000 clones, more than 70% of which are singletons, and roughly 1.5% rests with the top ten. Sequenced sample: PBMCs. Receptors originate from a woman between 18 and 29 years old in good health and CMV-seronegative.

This chain connects TRBV18 to TRBJ2-7; 9 bases align to TRBD1. Trimming took 5 bases from V and 3 from J; bases not matched to a gene: 8. This CDR3 has 15 amino acids. In germline, CDR1 is KGHSH, CDR2 LQKENI. CDR3 loop: CASSLVGTGIYEQYF. CDR3 coding DNA: TGTGCCAGCTCATTGGTTGGGACAGGGATCTACGAGCAGTACTTC.

The chain links TRBV19 to TRBJ2-3, with 8 nucleotides matching TRBD2. The ends lost 6 bases at V and 4 bases at J; junction bases unmatched: 15. The V gene's germline CDR1 is LNHDA and CDR2 SQIVND (reference sequence). The CDR3 runs to 17 residues. The CDR3 sequence is CASSPLAALRGADTQYF. The CDR3 DNA reads as TGTGCCAGTAGCCCACTAGCGGCCCTTAGGGGGGCAGATACGCAGTATTTT.

The V gene is TRBV4-1, the J gene TRBJ2-4; 8 nucleotides match TRBD2. The junction had 12 bases not matched to a gene; V was cut back by 4 bases and J by 4 bases. The CDR3 has 17 amino acids. The V gene's germline CDR1 is MGHRA and CDR2 YSYEKL. DNA of the CDR3: TGCGCCAGCAGCCGGCCCGTCGAAGCGGGAGAGAAAAACATTCAGTACTTC. Encoded protein: CASSRPVEAGEKNIQYF.

The CDR3 here is CASSERTGRLFF. CDR3 nucleotides: TGTGCCAGCAGTGAGCGGACTGGGCGTCTGTTTTTT. The genes are TRBV27 and TRBJ1-4, with D uncertain. The ends were cut back, 5 bases at V and 14 bases at J, with 15 bases in the middle. Germline lookup yields CDR1 MNHEY and CDR2 SMNVEV (reference sequence). The CDR3 covers 12 residues.

This chain uses TRBV11-2 with TRBJ2-3; 9 nucleotides line up with TRBD2. Germline CDR1 and CDR2: SGHAT and FQNNGV. CDR3 length equals 15 residues. Trimming took 2 bases from V and 2 from J; bases not matched to a gene: 2. CDR3 bases: TGTGCCAGCAGCTTAAGGGGACTAGCCACAGATACGCAGTATTTT. Protein sequence: CASSLRGLATDTQYF. Drawing the rest from reference TRBV11-2 and TRBJ2-3, the complete variable domain is EAGVAQSPRYKIIEKRQSVAFWCNPISGHATLYWYQQILGQGPKLLIQFQNNGVVDDSQLPKDRFSAERLKGVDSTLKIQPAKLEDSAVYLCASSLRGLATDTQYFGPGTRLTVL.

The V gene is TRBV4-2, the J gene TRBJ2-7, with 11 positions matching TRBD2. Germline lookup yields CDR1 LGHNA and CDR2 YNFKEQ. The ends lost 3 bases at V and 0 bases at J; junction bases unmatched: 4. The CDR3 is made up of 16 amino acids. The CDR3 region has the DNA TGTGCCAGCAGCCACCAACTAGCGGGAGACTCCTACGAGCAGTACTTC. Its protein is CASSHQLAGDSYEQYF.

A word on this clone: A far larger clone differs by one base, so this is likely a read error. The chain employs TRBV25-1 and TRBJ2-2, with TRBD1 matching over 9 bases. In germline, CDR1 is MGHDK, CDR2 SYGVNS. The CDR3 loop spans 14 amino acids. After removal of 4 bases from V and 3 bases from J, the junction contained 0 bases not matched to a gene. CDR3 DNA sequence: TGTGCCAGCAGTGGGACAGGGGACACCGGGGAGCTGTTTTTT. Protein product: CASSGTGDTGELFF.

This rearrangement joins TRBV19 to TRBJ1-2; 9 bases agree with TRBD1. The length of the CDR3 is 14 residues. V was clipped by 7 bases and J by 8 bases; unmatched bases: 11. The germline gives CDR1 LNHDA, CDR2 SQIVND (reference sequence). The CDR3 region is CASTPGPGQGGYTF. DNA of the CDR3: TGTGCCAGTACCCCCGGACCGGGACAGGGCGGCTACACCTTC.

The chain couples TRBV2 to TRBJ1-6, with D uncertain. Trimming shortened V by 0 bases and J by 0 bases, and 9 bases separated the two germline ends. The CDR3 runs to 17 residues. CDR1 is SNHLY, CDR2 FYNNEI, per germline. The CDR3 nucleotides are TGTGCCAGCAGTGAAGCCCCACTGAGCTCCTATAATTCACCCCTCCACTTT. Its translation is CASSEAPLSSYNSPLHF.

The chain uses TRBV5-4 and TRBJ1-2; 10 bases line up with TRBD1. The CDR3 consists of 14 residues. Germline V gene sequence: CDR1 SGHNT, CDR2 YYREEE (reference sequence). J lost 3 bases, V lost 4 bases, and 3 bases had no gene match. The CDR3 sequence: CASSEGQGDYGYTF. In DNA form, the CDR3 reads TGTGCCAGCAGCGAAGGACAGGGGGACTATGGCTACACCTTC.

The genes are TRBV6-5 and TRBJ1-5; D ambiguous. Trimming shortened V by 6 bases and J by 0 bases, and 12 bases separated the two germline ends. The CDR3 has 15 residues. Germline V gene lookup returns CDR1 MNHEY and CDR2 SVGAGI. This chain's CDR3 is CASSLSTYSNQPQHF. As DNA, the CDR3 is TGTGCCAGCAGCCTGAGCACCTATAGCAATCAGCCCCAGCATTTT.

The chain carries TRBV18 and TRBJ1-4, with a possible D match to TRBD1 (5 bases). V was shortened by 6 bases and J by 7 bases, with 15 bases between the two germline ends. CDR1 and CDR2 (germline): KGHSH, LQKENI. This CDR3 has 14 residues. CDR3 residues: CASSEGATREKLFF. The CDR3 DNA sequence: TGTGCCAGCTCGGAAGGGGCCACCCGTGAAAAACTGTTTTTT.

This chain joins TRBV13 and TRBJ2-7, with TRBD2 as a possible D gene (6 bases). Germline V CDR1 and CDR2: PRHDT, FYEKMQ (reference sequence). The CDR3 runs 15 residues. Between the trimmed V and J ends, which lost 2 bases and 2 bases, there was a span of 13 bases. The CDR3 protein is CASSLRSGGPYEQYF. The CDR3 nucleotides are TGTGCCAGCAGCTTACGTAGCGGCGGCCCCTACGAGCAGTACTTC.

The chain is built from TRBV7-6 and TRBJ2-1; the D is unclear. This CDR3 is 16 amino acids long. V gave up 3 bases and J gave up 0 bases, with 12 bases separating them. Per the germline V gene, CDR1 is SGHVS and CDR2 is FNYEAQ. As DNA, the CDR3 is TGTGCCAGCAGCTTCCGATACTTGAGCTCCTACAATGAGCAGTTCTTC. Protein product: CASSFRYLSSYNEQFF.

The V gene is TRBV5-4, the J gene TRBJ2-7; 8 nucleotides match TRBD2. J gave up 5 bases and V 4 bases, and 8 bases lay outside the gene matches. The CDR3 is 14 amino acids. Germline assignment: CDR1 SGHNT and CDR2 YYREEE (reference sequence). The CDR3 nucleotides read TGTGCCAGCAGCCAGAGGACTAGCACCCACGAGCAGTACTTC. This translates into CASSQRTSTHEQYF. The variable domain in full, completed from reference TRBV5-4 and TRBJ2-7, reads ETGVTQSPTHLIKTRGQQVTLRCSSQSGHNTVSWYQQALGQGPQFIFQYYREEENGRGNFPPRFSGLQFPNYSSELNVNALELDDSALYLCASSQRTSTHEQYFGPGTRLTVT.

Details on this clone: In the same sample, other DNA sequences code for this CDR3. This rearrangement joins TRBV6-5 to TRBJ2-3; TRBD1 agrees at 10 bases. Trimming at V came to 2 bases and at J to 1 base, leaving 0 bases not matched to a gene. Looked up from germline, CDR1 is MNHEY and CDR2 is SVGAGI. The CDR3 consists of 15 residues. CDR3 loop: CASSYGTGGTDTQYF. DNA of the CDR3: TGTGCCAGCAGTTACGGGACAGGGGGCACAGATACGCAGTATTTT.

The chain links TRBV30 to TRBJ2-7, with D tentatively TRBD1 (6 bases). The CDR3 loop spans 12 amino acids. Germline V gives CDR1 GTSNPN, CDR2 SVGIG (reference sequence). Trimming took off 1 base at V and 3 bases at J, with 7 bases between the two ends. CDR3 nucleotide sequence: TGTGCCTGGAGTGGGGGACACTACGAGCAGTACTTC. Its translation: CAWSGGHYEQYF. Variable domain in full (rest from reference TRBV30 and TRBJ2-7): SQTIHQWPATLVQPVGSPLSLECTVEGTSNPNLYWYRQAAGRGLQLLFYSVGIGQISSEVPQNLSASRPQDRQFILSSKKLLLSDSGFYLCAWSGGHYEQYFGPGTRLTVT.

This clone was counted a few times. The rearrangement joins TRBV6-1 to TRBJ1-1; no firm D call. Germline CDR1 reads MNHNS; CDR2 reads SASEGT. The V end was cut by 6 bases, the J end by 4 bases, with 15 bases between. The CDR3 covers 14 residues. The CDR3: CASRRLSGSTEAFF. CDR3 in DNA: TGTGCCAGCAGGCGACTCAGCGGGAGCACTGAAGCTTTCTTT.

The V gene is TRBV5-6, the J gene TRBJ1-2, with unresolved D. CDR1 and CDR2 (germline): SGHDT, YYEEEE. V lost 2 bases, J lost 7 bases, and 12 bases lay in between. This CDR3 has 13 residues. The CDR3 loop is CASSFPDSAGYTF. The CDR3 DNA reads TGTGCCAGCAGCTTTCCTGACTCGGCTGGCTACACCTTC.

The rearrangement links TRBV5-1 to TRBJ2-7, with 15 bases aligning to TRBD2. Losses at the gene ends were 0 bases for V and 7 bases for J; bases not matched to a gene: 8. This CDR3 contains 17 residues. Germline V gene sequence: CDR1 SGHRS, CDR2 YFSETQ. The CDR3 is CASSLEGLAGGLVEQYF. DNA for the CDR3: TGCGCCAGCAGCTTGGAGGGACTAGCGGGGGGCTTAGTGGAGCAGTACTTC.

The chain employs TRBV6-1 and TRBJ2-7; the D gene is possibly TRBD1 (6 bases). The V and J ends lost 6 bases and 5 bases respectively, with 20 bases between them. Germline lookup yields CDR1 MNHNS and CDR2 SASEGT. The CDR3 is made up of 15 amino acids. The CDR3 sequence is CASSNTGSVFDEQYF. The CDR3 DNA reads as TGTGCCAGCAGCAACACAGGGTCGGTTTTTGACGAGCAGTACTTC.

The V and J genes are TRBV9 and TRBJ1-1, with 10 bases that match TRBD1. This CDR3 is built from 16 residues. V was pared by 3 bases and J by 7 bases, with 12 bases of the junction left unmatched. CDR1 is SGDLS, CDR2 YYNGEE, per germline. CDR3 in amino acids: CASSGSRDRGHSEAFF. The CDR3 nucleotides read TGTGCCAGCAGCGGGAGCCGTGACAGGGGGCATAGTGAAGCTTTCTTT.

This chain links TRBV27 with TRBJ2-7; weak D call: TRBD1 (7 bases). V lost 3 bases and J 6 bases, leaving 12 bases between the germline ends. Germline-derived CDR1 and CDR2 are MNHEY and SMNVEV (reference sequence). The CDR3 contains 13 residues. CDR3 sequence: CASSLEGAGEQYF. In DNA, the CDR3 is TGTGCCAGCAGTTTGGAGGGGGCAGGCGAGCAGTACTTC.

The chain recombines TRBV10-2 with TRBJ2-3; 16 bases are shared with TRBD2. The V gene end was trimmed by 0 bases and the J gene end by 3 bases; junction bases not matched to a gene: 3. CDR1 is WSHSY, CDR2 SAAADI, per germline. The CDR3 has 18 residues. The CDR3 bases are TGCGCCAGCAGTGAGTCAGGGACTAGCGGGGGGGTTACAGATACGCAGTATTTT. Translating gives CASSESGTSGGVTDTQYF.

The chain links TRBV10-3 to TRBJ1-2; 9 bases agree with TRBD1. The V and J ends lost 5 bases and 6 bases, in that order; junction bases with no gene match: 4. Germline loops: CDR1 ENHRY, CDR2 SYGVKD. The CDR3 contains 13 residues. CDR3 DNA sequence: TGTGCCATCAGTCGGGACAGGGATGATGGCTACACCTTC. Protein sequence: CAISRDRDDGYTF.

The genes are TRBV5-4 and TRBJ1-2; TRBD1 matches at 9 bases. The germline V gene encodes CDR1 SGHNT and CDR2 YYREEE (reference sequence). The CDR3 sequence is 15 residues long. J gave up 3 bases and V 4 bases, and 7 bases lay outside the gene matches. The CDR3 DNA follows: TGTGCCAGCAGCCCCGACAGGGGGAATCACTATGGCTACACCTTC. It codes for CASSPDRGNHYGYTF.